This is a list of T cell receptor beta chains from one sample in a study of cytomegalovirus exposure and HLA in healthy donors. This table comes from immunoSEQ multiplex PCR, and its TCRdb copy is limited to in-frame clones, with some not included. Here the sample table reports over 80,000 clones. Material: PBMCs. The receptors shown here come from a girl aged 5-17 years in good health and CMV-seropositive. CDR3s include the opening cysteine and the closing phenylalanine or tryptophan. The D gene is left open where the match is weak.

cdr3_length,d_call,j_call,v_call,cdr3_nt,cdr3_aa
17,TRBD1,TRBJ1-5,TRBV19,TGTGCCAGTAGCCGCCGGGACAGAATTAATAGCAATCAGCCCCAGCATTTT,CASSRRDRINSNQPQHF
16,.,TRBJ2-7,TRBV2,TGTGCCCGGGAGACAGGGGCTAGCGGTGCCTCCTACGAGCAGTACTTC,CARETGASGASYEQYF
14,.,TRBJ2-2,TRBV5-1,TGCGCCAGCAGCTTGGGGGAGGACACCGGGGAGCTGTTTTTT,CASSLGEDTGELFF
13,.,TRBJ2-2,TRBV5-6,TGTGCCAGCAGCCCCCAATCCCACGGGGAGCTGTTTTTT,CASSPQSHGELFF
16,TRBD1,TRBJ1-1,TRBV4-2,TGTGCCAGCAGCCAAGATCTAGGACAGGGAGTGGCTGAAGCTTTCTTT,CASSQDLGQGVAEAFF
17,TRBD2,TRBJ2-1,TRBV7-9,TGTGCCAGCAGCTTAGTATACCTAGCGGGGGGGTACAATGAGCAGTTCTTC,CASSLVYLAGGYNEQFF
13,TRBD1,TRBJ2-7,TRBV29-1,TGCAGCGTTCGACAGGGTAGCTCCTACGAGCAGTACTTC,CSVRQGSSYEQYF
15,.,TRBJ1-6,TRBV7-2,TGTGCCAGCAGCTTAACGCAGGGTTATAATTCACCCCTCCACTTT,CASSLTQGYNSPLHF
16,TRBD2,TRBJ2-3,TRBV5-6,TGTGCCAGCAGCCTCATACTAGCGGGGGTAACAGATACGCAGTATTTT,CASSLILAGVTDTQYF
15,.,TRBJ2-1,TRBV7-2,TGTGCCAGCAGCTCGACATTCAGCTCCTACAATGAGCAGTTCTTC,CASSSTFSSYNEQFF
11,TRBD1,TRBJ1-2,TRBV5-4,TGTGCCAGCAGCAACAGGGGCGGCTACACCTTC,CASSNRGGYTF
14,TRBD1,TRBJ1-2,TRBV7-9,TGTGCCAGCAGCTTAACAGCGGGACAGGAACCCTACACCTTC,CASSLTAGQEPYTF
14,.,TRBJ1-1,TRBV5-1,TGCGCCAGCAGCTTGCTTTCTCTAAACACTGAAGCTTTCTTT,CASSLLSLNTEAFF